The source of this T cell receptor beta chain is a study of STAT3 mutations in large granular lymphocyte leukemia. Findings and caveats of the study: At least one immunodominant TCR beta clonotype appeared in every T-cell large granular lymphocyte leukemia patient.

As regards this clone: Its specificity is not known.

Some clones are missing from TCRdb's copy, which holds only in-frame ones; the method was immunoSEQ multiplex PCR. The repertoire includes 1,000 to 1,500 clones, approximately 35% of them detected once, and 35% to 45% sits in the top ten. Specimen: PBMCs. This clonotype was obtained from a human donor with T large granular lymphocyte leukemia. Some clones in this sample may be carry-over from other donors' samples.

The CDR3 DNA reads as TGTGCCTGGAGCCGGGACGACAATCAGCCCCAGCATTTT. Translating gives CAWSRDDNQPQHF. The chain joins TRBV30 to TRBJ1-5, with D perhaps TRBD1 (5 bases). The CDR3 runs to 13 residues. CDR1 is GTSNPN, CDR2 SVGIG, per germline (reference sequence). V shed 3 bases and J shed 3 bases, with 9 bases lying between them. Filled out from reference TRBV30 and TRBJ1-5, the complete variable domain reads SQTIHQWPATLVQPVGSPLSLECTVEGTSNPNLYWYRQAAGRGLQLLFYSVGIGQISSEVPQNLSASRPQDRQFILSSKKLLLSDSGFYLCAWSRDDNQPQHFGDGTRLSIL.